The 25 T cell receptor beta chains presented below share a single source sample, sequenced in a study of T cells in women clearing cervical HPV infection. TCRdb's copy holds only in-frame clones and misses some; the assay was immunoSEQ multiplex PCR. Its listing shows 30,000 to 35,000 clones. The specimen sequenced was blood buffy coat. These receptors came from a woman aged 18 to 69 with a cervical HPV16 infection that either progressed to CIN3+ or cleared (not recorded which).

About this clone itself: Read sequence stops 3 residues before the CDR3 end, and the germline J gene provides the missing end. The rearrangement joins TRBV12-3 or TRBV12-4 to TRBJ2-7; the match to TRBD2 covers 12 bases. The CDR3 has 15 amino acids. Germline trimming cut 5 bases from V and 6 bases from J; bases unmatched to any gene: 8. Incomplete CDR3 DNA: TGTGCCAGCAGTCACCCTAGCGGGAGGGCCACCGAG. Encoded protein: CASSHPSGRATE. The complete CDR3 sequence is CASSHPSGRATEQYF.

CDR3 DNA (partial): TGTGCCAGTAGTATAGCTAGGGGAGGCTACAATGAC. This encodes CASSIARGGYND. The whole CDR3 reads CASSIARGGYNDYTF. The chain has TRBV19 and TRBJ1-2; weak D call: TRBD1 (5 bases). The read terminates 3 residues before the CDR3 end, so the remaining end is supplied by the germline J gene. Germline assignment: CDR1 LNHDA and CDR2 SQIVND (reference sequence). The CDR3 has 15 amino acids. Complete variable domain (other parts from reference TRBV19 and TRBJ1-2): DGGITQSPKYLFRKEGQNVTLSCEQNLNHDAMYWYRQDPGQGLRLIYYSQIVNDFQKGDIAEGYSVSREKKESFPLTVTSAQKNPTAFYLCASSIARGGYNDYTFGSGTRLTVV.

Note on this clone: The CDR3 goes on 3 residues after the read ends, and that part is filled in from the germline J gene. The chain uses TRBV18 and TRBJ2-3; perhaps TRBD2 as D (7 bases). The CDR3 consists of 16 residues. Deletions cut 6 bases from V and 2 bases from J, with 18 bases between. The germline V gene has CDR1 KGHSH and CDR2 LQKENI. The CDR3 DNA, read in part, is TGTGCCAGCTCCGGGGGGCAGGGGAGACCCACAGATACG. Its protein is CASSGGQGRPTDT. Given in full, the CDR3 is CASSGGQGRPTDTQYF.

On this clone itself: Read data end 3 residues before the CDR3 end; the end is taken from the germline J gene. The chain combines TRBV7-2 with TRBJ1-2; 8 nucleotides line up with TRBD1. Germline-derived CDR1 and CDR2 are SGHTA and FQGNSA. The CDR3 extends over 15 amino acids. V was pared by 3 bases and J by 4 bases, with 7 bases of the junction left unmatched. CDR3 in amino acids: CASSFLGQGTYGYTF. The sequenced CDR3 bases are TGTGCCAGCAGCTTCCTAGGACAGGGTACCTATGGC.

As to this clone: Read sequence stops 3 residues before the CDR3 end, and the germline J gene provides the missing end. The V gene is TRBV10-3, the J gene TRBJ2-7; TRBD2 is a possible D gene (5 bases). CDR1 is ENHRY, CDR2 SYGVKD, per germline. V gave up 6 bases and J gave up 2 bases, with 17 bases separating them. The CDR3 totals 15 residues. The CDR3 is CAIRHSGTTTYEQYF. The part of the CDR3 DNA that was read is TGTGCCATCAGGCATTCAGGCACGACTACCTACGAG.

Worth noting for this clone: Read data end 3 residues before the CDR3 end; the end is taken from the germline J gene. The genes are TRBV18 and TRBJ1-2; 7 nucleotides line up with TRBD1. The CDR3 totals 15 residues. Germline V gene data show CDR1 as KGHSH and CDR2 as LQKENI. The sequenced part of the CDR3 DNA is TGTGCCAGCTCACCGCCACAGGGGAACAATAAGGGC. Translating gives CASSPPQGNNKG. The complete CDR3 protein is CASSPPQGNNKGYTF.

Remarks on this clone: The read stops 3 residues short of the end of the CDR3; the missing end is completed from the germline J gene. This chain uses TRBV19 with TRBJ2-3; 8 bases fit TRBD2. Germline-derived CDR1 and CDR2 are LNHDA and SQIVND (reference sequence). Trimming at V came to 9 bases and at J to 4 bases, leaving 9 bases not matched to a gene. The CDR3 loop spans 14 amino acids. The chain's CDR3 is CASGAGVIADTQYF. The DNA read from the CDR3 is TGTGCCAGCGGAGCGGGAGTGATTGCAGATACG.

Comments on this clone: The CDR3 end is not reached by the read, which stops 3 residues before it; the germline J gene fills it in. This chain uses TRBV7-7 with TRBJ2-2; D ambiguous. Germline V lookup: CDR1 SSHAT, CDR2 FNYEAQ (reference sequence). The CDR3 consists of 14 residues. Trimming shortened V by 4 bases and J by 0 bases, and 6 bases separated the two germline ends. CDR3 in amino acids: CASSSYSNTGELFF. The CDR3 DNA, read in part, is TGTGCCAGCAGCTCTTATTCGAACACCGGGGAG. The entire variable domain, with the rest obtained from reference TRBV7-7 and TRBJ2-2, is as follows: GAGVSQSPRYKVTKRGQDVTLRCDPISSHATLYWYQQALGQGPEFLTYFNYEAQPDKSGLPSDRFSAERPEGSISTLTIQRTEQRDSAMYRCASSSYSNTGELFFGEGSRLTVL.

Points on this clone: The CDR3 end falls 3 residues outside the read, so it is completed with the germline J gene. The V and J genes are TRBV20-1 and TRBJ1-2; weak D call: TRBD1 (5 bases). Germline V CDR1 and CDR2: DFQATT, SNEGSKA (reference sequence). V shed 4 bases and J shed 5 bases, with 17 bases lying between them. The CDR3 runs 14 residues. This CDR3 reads CSATQLGGRYGYTF. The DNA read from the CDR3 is TGCAGTGCTACCCAGCTCGGGGGAAGGTATGGC.

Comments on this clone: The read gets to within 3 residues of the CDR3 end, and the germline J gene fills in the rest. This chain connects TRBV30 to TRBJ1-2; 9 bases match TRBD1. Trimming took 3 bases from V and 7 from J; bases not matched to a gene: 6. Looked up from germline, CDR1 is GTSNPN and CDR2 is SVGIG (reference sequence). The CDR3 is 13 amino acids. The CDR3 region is CAWRIGTGSGYTF. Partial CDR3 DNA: TGTGCCTGGAGGATTGGGACAGGGTCTGGC.

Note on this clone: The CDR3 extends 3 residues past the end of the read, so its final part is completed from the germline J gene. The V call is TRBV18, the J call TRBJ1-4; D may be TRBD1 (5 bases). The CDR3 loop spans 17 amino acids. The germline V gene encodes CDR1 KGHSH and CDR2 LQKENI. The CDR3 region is CASSPWSTVSGANVLFF. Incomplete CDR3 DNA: TGTGCCAGCTCACCCTGGTCGACCGTGTCTGGGGCCAACGTA.

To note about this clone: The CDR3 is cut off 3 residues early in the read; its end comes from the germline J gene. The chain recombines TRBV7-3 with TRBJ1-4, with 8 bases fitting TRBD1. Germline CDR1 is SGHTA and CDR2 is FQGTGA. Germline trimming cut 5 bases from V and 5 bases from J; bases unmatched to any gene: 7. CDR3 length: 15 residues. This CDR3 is CASSPTGGRNEKLFF. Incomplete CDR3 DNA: TGTGCCAGCAGCCCCACAGGGGGAAGGAATGAAAAA.

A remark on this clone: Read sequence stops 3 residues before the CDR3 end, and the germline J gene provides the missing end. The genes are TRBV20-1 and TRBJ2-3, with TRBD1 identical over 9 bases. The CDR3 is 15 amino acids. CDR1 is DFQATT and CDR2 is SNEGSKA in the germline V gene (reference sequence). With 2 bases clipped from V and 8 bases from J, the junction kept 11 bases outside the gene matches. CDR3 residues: CSARKGQGPAGTQYF. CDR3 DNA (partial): TGCAGTGCTAGAAAAGGACAGGGGCCTGCGGGTACG.

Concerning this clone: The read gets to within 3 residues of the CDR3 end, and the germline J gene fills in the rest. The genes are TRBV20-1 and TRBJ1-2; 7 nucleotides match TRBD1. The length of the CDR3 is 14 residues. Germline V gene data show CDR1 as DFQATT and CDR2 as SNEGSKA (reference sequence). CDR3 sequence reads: CSARDPDRVAGYTF. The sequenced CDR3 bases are TGCAGTGCTAGAGATCCCGACAGGGTGGCCGGC.

The part of the CDR3 DNA that was read is TGTGCCAGCACCCCGGACAGGGTGAAAGAGACC. It translates to CASTPDRVKET. The full CDR3 protein reads CASTPDRVKETQYF. V is TRBV27 and J is TRBJ2-5; 8 bases align to TRBD1. The read finishes 3 residues shy of the CDR3 end, and the germline J gene is used to complete it. In germline, CDR1 is MNHEY, CDR2 SMNVEV (reference sequence). The CDR3 spans 14 residues. The junction had 7 bases not matched to a gene; V was cut back by 7 bases and J by 3 bases.

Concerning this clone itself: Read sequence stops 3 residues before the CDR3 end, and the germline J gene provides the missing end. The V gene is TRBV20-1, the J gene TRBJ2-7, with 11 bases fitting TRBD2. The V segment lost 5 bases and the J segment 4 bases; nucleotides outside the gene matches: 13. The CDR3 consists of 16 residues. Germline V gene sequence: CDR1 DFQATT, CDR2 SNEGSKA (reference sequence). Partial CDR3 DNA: TGCAGTGCTCTGGGACTAGCGGTAAAAGGGGGGTACGAG. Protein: CSALGLAVKGGYE. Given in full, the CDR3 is CSALGLAVKGGYEQYF.

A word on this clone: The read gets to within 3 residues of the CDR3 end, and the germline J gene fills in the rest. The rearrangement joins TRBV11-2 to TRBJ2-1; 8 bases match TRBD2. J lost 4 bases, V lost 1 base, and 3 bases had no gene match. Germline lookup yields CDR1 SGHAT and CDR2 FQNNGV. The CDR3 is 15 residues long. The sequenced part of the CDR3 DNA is TGTGCCAGCAGCTTAGGCGGGGGGTTGTACAATGAG. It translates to CASSLGGGLYNE. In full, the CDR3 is CASSLGGGLYNEQFF.

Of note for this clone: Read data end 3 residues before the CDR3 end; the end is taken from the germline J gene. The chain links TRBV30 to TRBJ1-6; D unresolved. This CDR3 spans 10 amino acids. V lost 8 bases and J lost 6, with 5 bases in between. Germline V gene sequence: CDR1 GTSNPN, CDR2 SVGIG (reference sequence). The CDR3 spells CALSNSPLHF. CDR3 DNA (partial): TGTGCCCTCAGTAATTCACCC. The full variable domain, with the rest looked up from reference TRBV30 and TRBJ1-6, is SQTIHQWPATLVQPVGSPLSLECTVEGTSNPNLYWYRQAAGRGLQLLFYSVGIGQISSEVPQNLSASRPQDRQFILSSKKLLLSDSGFYLCALSNSPLHFGNGTRLTVT.

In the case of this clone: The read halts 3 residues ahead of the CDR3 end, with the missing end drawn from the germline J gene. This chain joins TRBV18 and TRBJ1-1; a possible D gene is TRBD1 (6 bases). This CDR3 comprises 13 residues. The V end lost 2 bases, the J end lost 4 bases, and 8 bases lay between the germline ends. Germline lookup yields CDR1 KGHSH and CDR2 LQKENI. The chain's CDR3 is CASSPAQGTEAFF. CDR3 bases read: TGTGCCAGCTCACCAGCACAGGGCACTGAA.

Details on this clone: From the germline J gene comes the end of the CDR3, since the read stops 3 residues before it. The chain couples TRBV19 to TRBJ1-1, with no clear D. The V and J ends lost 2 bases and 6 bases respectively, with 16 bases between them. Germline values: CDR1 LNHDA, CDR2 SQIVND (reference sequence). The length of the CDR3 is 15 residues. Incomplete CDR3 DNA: TGTGCCAGTAGTATACTTACGCCAGGAGCCTCTGAA. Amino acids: CASSILTPGASE. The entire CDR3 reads CASSILTPGASEAFF.

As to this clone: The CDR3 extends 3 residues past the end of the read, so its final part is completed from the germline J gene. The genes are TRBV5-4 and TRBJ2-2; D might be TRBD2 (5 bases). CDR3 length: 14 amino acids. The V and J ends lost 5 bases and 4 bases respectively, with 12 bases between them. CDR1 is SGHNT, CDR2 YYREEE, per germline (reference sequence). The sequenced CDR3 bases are TGTGCCAGCAGTTGGACTGCCAGCACCGGGGAG. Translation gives CASSWTASTGE. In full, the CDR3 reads CASSWTASTGELFF.

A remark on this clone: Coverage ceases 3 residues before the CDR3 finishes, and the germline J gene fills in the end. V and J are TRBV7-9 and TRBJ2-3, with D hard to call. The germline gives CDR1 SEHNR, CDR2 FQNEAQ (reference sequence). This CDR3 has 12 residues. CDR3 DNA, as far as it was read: TGTGCCAGCAGCGACGGGTATCAGCCG. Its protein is CASSDGYQP. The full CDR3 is CASSDGYQPQYF.

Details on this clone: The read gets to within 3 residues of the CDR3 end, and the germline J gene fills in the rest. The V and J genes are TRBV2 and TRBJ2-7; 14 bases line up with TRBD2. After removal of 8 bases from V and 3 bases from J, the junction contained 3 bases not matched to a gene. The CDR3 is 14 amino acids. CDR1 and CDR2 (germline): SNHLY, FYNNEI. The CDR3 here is CASGTSGGIYEQYF. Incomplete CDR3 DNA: TGTGCCAGCGGGACTAGCGGGGGAATCTACGAG.

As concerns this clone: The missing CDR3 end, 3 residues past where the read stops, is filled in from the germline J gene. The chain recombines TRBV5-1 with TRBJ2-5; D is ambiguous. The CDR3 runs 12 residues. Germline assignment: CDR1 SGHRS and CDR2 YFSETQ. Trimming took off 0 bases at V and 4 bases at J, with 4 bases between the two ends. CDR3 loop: CASSLVRETQYF. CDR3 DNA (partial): TGCGCCAGCAGCTTGGTTCGAGAGACC.

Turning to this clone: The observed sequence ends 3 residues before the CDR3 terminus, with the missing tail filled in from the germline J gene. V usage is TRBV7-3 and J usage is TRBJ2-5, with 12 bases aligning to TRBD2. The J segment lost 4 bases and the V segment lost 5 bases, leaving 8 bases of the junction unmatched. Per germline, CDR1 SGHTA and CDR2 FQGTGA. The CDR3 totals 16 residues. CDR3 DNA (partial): TGTGCCAGCAGCCCGTCACTAGCGGGGGGCGCAGAGACC. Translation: CASSPSLAGGAET. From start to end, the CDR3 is CASSPSLAGGAETQYF.